The text below deals with one T cell receptor (beta chain). Its specificity is not known. The entry originates in a study of shared clonotypes between healthy human individuals. Study overall: Donors, aged 18 to 49, were a couple of women and a few men.

The assay was carried out at the deep level. Measured with immunoSEQ multiplex PCR; TCRdb has only the in-frame clones, and not every one. The sample holds roughly 640,000 clones; less than 98% are singletons and the top ten take around 0.057%. V was pared by 5 bases and J by 7 bases, with 6 bases of the junction left unmatched. The CDR3 extends over 14 amino acids. CDR1 is MGHDK, CDR2 SYGVNS, per germline. Study results and limitations: Naive subsets, compared against memory subsets, generally had larger estimated richness values. Tissue TCR repertoires likely differ from these blood-only repertoires.

The specimen sequenced was naive CD4+ T cells sorted from blood. Subset given: CD45RA+ positively selected. This rearrangement joins TRBV25-1 to TRBJ2-7; 12 positions agree with TRBD2. This TCR derives from a woman in her twenties or thirties in good health. DNA of the CDR3: TGTGCCAGCAGTTGGCTAGCGGGAGGGCAAGAGCAGTACTTC. Translation: CASSWLAGGQEQYF.